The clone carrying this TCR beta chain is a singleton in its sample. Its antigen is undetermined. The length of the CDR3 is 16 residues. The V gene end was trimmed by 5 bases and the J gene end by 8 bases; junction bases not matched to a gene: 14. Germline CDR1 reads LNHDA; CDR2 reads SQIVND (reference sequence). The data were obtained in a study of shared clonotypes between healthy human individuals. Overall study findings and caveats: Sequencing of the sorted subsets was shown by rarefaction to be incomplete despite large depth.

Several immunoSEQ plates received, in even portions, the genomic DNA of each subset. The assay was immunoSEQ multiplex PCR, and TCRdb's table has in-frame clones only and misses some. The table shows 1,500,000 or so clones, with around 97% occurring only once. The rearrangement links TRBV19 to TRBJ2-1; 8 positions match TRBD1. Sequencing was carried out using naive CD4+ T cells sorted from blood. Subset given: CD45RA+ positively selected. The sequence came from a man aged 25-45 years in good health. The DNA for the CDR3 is TGTGCCAGTAGTGAACATGACAGGGGCCGATCCGATGAGCAGTTCTTC. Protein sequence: CASSEHDRGRSDEQFF.